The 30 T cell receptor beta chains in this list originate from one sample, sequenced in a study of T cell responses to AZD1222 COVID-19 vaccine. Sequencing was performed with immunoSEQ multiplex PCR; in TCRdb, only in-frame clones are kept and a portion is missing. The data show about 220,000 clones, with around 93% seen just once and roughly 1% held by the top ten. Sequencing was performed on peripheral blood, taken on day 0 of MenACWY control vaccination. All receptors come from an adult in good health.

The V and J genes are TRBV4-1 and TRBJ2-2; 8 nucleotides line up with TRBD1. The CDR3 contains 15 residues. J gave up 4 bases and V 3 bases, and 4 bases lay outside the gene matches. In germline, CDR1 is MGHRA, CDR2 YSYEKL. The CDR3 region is CASSHHGTGTGELFF. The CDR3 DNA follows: TGCGCCAGCAGCCACCATGGGACAGGCACCGGGGAGCTGTTTTTT.

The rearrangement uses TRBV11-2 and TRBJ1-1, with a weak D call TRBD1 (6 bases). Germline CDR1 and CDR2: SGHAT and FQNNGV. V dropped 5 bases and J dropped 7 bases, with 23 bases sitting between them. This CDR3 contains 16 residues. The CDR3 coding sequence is TGTGCCAGCAGCGCCGCGTCGGGAAGGCAGGGGAATGAAGCTTTCTTT. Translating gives CASSAASGRQGNEAFF.

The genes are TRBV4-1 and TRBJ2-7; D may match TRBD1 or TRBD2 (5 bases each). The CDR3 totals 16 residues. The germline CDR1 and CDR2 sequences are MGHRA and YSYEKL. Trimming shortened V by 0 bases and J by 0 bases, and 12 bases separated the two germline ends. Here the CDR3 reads CASSQDPRGISYEQYF. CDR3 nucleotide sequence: TGCGCCAGCAGCCAAGATCCGAGGGGAATCTCCTACGAGCAGTACTTC.

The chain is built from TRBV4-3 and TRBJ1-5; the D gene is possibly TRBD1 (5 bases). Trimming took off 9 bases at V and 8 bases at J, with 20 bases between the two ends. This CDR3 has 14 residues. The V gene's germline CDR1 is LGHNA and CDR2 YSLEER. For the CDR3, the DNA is TGCGCCAGAGAGGTGAGGGGAACCCAAAAGCCCCAGCATTTT. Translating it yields CAREVRGTQKPQHF.

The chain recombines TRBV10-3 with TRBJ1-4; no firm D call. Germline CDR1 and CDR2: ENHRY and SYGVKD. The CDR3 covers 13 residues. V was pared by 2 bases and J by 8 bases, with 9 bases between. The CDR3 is CAISEPIWEKLFF. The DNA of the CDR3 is TGTGCCATCAGTGAGCCGATTTGGGAAAAACTGTTTTTT.

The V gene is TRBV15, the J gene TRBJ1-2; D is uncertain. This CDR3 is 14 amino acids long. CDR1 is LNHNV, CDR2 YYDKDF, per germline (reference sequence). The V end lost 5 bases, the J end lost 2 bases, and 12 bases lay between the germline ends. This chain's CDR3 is CATSPGILNYGYTF. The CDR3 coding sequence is TGTGCCACCAGCCCAGGTATACTAAACTATGGCTACACCTTC.

CDR3 in DNA: TGTGCCAGCAGCTTTGGGACAGGGAGGAATTCACCCCTCCACTTT. This encodes CASSFGTGRNSPLHF. This chain uses TRBV5-6 with TRBJ1-6; TRBD1 aligns across 9 bases. The trim removed 2 bases at V and 7 bases at J, leaving 4 bases unmatched. CDR1 and CDR2 (germline): SGHDT, YYEEEE. This CDR3 region has 15 residues. The full variable domain, completed using reference TRBV5-6 and TRBJ1-6, is DAGVTQSPTHLIKTRGQQVTLRCSPKSGHDTVSWYQQALGQGPQFIFQYYEEEERQRGNFPDRFSGHQFPNYSSELNVNALLLGDSALYLCASSFGTGRNSPLHFGNGTRLTVT.

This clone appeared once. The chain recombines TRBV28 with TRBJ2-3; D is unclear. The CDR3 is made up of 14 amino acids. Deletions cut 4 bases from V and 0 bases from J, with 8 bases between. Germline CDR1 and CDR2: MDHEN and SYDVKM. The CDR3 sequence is CASSSSPSTDTQYF. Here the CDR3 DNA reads TGTGCCAGCAGTTCATCCCCTAGCACAGATACGCAGTATTTT.

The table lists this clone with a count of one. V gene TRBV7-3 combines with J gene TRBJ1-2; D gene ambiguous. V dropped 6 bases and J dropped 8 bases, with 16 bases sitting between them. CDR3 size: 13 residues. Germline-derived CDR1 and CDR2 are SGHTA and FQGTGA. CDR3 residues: CASRPGVDGGYTF. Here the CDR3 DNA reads TGTGCCAGCAGGCCCGGGGTCGACGGCGGCTACACCTTC.

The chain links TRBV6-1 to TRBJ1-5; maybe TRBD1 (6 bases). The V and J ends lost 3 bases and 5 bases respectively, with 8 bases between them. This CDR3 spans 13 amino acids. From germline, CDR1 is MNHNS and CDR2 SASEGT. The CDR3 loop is CASSDTGHQPQHF. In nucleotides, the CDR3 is TGTGCCAGCAGTGATACAGGGCATCAGCCCCAGCATTTT.

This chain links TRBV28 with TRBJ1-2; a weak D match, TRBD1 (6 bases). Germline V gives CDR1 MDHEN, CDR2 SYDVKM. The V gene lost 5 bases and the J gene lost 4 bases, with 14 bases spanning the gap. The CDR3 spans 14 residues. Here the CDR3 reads CASSNPGAAYGYTF. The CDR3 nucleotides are TGTGCCAGCAGTAATCCAGGGGCCGCCTATGGCTACACCTTC.

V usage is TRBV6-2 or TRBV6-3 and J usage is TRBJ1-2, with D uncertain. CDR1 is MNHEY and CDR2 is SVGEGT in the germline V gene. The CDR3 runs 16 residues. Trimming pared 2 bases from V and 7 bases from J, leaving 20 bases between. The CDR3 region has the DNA TGTGCCAGCAGTTACCATGGCGTAAACGGAGGCGCTGGCTACACCTTC. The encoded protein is CASSYHGVNGGAGYTF.

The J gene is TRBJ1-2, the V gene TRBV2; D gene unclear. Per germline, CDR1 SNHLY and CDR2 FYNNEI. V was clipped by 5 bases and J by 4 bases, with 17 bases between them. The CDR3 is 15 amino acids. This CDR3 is CASSFRFTAGYGYTF. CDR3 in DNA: TGTGCCAGCAGTTTTAGGTTCACTGCTGGCTATGGCTACACCTTC.

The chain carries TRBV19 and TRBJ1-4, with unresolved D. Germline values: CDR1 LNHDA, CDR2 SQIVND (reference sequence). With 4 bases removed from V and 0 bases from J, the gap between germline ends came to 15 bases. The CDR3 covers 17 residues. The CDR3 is CASSTAGLVATNEKLFF. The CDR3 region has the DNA TGTGCCAGTAGTACGGCGGGATTAGTTGCAACTAATGAAAAACTGTTTTTT.

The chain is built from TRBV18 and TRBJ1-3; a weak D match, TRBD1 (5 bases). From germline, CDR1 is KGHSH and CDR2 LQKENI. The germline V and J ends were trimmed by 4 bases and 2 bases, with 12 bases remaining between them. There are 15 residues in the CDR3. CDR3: CASSQTEITGNTIYF. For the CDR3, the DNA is TGTGCCAGCTCACAGACAGAAATAACTGGAAACACCATATATTTT.

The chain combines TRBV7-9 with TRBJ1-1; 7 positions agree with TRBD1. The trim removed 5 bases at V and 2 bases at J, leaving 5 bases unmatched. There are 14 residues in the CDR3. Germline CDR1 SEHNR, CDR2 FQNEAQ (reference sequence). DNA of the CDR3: TGTGCCAGCAGCACTGGGACAGCCAACACTGAAGCTTTCTTT. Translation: CASSTGTANTEAFF. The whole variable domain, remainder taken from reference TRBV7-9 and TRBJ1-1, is DTGVSQNPRHKITKRGQNVTFRCDPISEHNRLYWYRQTLGQGPEFLTYFQNEAQLEKSRLLSDRFSAERPKGSFSTLEIQRTEQGDSAMYLCASSTGTANTEAFFGQGTRLTVV.

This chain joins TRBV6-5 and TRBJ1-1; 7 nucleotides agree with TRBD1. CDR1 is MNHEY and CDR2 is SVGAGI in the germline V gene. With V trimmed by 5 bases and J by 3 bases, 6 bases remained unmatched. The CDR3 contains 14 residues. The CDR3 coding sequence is TGTGCCAGCAGTCTAGACAGGGCCGACACTGAAGCTTTCTTT. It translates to CASSLDRADTEAFF.

CDR3 sequence (DNA): TGTGCCAGCAGCTTATCTCGAAACACCATATATTTT. This translates into CASSLSRNTIYF. The J gene is TRBJ1-3, the V gene TRBV7-8; D is unresolved. CDR3 length equals 12 residues. Trimming removed 2 bases from V and 5 bases from J, with 4 bases in between. Germline V CDR1 and CDR2: SGHVS, FQNEAQ.

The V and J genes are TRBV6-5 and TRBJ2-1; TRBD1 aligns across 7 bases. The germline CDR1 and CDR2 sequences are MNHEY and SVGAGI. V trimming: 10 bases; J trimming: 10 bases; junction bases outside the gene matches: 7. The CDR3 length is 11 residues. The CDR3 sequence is CATSTGNEQFF. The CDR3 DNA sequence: TGTGCCACCTCGACAGGGAACGAGCAGTTCTTC.

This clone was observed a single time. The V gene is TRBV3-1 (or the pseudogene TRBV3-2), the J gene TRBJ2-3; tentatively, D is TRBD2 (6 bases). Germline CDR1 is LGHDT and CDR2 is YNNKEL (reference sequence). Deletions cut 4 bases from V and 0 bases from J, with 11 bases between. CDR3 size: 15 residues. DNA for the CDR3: TGTGCCAGCAGCCCTACCGGGACTAGCACAGATACGCAGTATTTT. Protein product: CASSPTGTSTDTQYF.

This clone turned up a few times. The CDR3, as DNA: TGTGCCAGCATGGTGGGGGGCGTTGGGGAGCCCCAGCATTTT. Protein sequence: CASMVGGVGEPQHF. This chain uses TRBV6-8 with TRBJ1-5, with a tentative D call TRBD1 (6 bases). Germline values: CDR1 MNHGY, CDR2 SAAAGT. The CDR3 consists of 14 residues. V lost 7 bases to trimming and J lost 8 bases, with 18 bases between them.

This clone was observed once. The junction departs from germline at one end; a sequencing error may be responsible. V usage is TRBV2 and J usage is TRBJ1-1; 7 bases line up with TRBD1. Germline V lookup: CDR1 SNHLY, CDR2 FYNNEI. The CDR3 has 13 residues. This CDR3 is CASSESRDREIVF. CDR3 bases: TGTGCCAGCAGTGAATCTCGAGACAGGGAAATCGTATTT.

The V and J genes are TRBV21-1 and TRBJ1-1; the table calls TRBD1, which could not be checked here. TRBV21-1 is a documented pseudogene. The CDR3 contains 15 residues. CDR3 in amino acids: CASSRDSEMNTEAFF. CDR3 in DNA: TGTGCCAGCAGCCGGGACAGCGAAATGAACACTGAAGCTTTCTTT.

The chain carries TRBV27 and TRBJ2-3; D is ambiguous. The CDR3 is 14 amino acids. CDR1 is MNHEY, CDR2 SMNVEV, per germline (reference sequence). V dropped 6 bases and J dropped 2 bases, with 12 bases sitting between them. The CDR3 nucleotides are TGTGCCAGCAGGGAAACTCACAACACAGATACGCAGTATTTT. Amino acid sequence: CASRETHNTDTQYF.

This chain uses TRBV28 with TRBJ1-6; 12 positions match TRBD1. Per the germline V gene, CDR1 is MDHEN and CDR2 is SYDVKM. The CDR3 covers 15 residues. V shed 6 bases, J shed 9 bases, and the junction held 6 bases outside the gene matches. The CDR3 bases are TGTGCCAGCAGGAGCTGGGACAGGGGGCTTTCACCCCTCCACTTT. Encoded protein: CASRSWDRGLSPLHF.

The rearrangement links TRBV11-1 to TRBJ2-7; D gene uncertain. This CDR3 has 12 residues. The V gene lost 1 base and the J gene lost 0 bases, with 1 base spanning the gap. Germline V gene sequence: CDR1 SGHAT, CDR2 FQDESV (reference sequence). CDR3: CASSLGSYEQYF. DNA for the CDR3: TGTGCCAGCAGCTTAGGCTCCTACGAGCAGTACTTC. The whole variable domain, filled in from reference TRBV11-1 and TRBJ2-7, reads EAEVAQSPRYKITEKSQAVAFWCDPISGHATLYWYRQILGQGPELLVQFQDESVVDDSQLPKDRFSAERLKGVDSTLKIQPAELGDSAMYLCASSLGSYEQYFGPGTRLTVT.

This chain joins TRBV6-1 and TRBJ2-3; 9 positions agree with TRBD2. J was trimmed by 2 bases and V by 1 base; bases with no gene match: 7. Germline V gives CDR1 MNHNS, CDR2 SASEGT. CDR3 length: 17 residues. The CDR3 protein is CASSEGYAGGSTDTQYF. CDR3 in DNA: TGTGCCAGCAGTGAAGGATATGCGGGGGGGTCCACAGATACGCAGTATTTT.

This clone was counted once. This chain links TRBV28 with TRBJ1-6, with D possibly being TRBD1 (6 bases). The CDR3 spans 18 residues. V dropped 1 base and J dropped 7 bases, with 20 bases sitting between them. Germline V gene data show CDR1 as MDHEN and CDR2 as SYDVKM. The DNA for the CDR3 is TGTGCCAGCAGTTTATTGGTGTCTGGGGGGGCTGAAAATTCACCCCTCCACTTT. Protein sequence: CASSLLVSGGAENSPLHF.

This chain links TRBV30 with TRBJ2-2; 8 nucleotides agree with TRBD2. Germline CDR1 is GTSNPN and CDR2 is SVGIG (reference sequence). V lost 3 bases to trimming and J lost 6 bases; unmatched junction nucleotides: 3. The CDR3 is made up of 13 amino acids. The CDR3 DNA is TGTGCCTGGAGCGGGGGGGCGTCCGGGGAGCTGTTTTTT. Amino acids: CAWSGGASGELFF.

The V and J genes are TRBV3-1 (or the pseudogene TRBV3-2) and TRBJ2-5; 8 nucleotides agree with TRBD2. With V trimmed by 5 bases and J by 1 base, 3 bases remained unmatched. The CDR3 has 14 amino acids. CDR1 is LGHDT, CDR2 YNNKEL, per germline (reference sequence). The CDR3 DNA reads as TGTGCCAGCAGCTTTAGCGGGACCCAAGAGACCCAGTACTTC. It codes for CASSFSGTQETQYF.